The entry below gives a single T cell receptor (beta chain) sequence along with its context. There is no known antigen for this receptor. Base qualities are not provided; no much larger clone lies one nucleotide away. The donors were roughly 40 Caucasian individuals from Russia, aged roughly 6 to 100 years, who were systemically healthy. Around 10 milliliters of peripheral blood were collected from each donor into EDTA-treated Vacutainer tubes. Ficoll-Paque density-gradient centrifugation was used to isolate PBMCs, with at least 7 million obtained per sample. Trizol reagent was used to extract total RNA from PBMCs, with at least 5.5 micrograms per sample. For every donor, an aliquot of PBMCs went through flow cytometry to measure the percentages of naive CD45RAhigh/CD27high T cells. Library prep was done by 5' RACE. Sequencing used an Illumina HiSeq 2500. A second PCR of about 6 to 11 cycles was run with a J-beta primer mix and a sample-barcoded 5' primer. Each TCR beta cDNA molecule received a unique molecular identifier from a template-switch 5' adaptor carrying 12 random nucleotides. Each sample yielded at least 3 million CDR3-containing paired-end reads. The Mint cDNA synthesis kit, primed by a TRBC-specific oligonucleotide, was used to synthesize first-strand cDNA from all RNA. All cDNA was treated with uracil-DNA glycosylase and then went through a first 18-cycle PCR with the universal primers M1SS and BC2_uni_R. The source study handled its data this way. For normalization, 1 million high-quality reads were randomly selected from each sample, with every read carrying a distinct molecular identifier. Reads sharing molecular identifiers were discarded rather than binned into consensus sequences. MiTCR, set to a Q25 quality threshold and the strictest error-elimination algorithm, was used for CDR3 identification, clonotype clustering and error correction. A nonparametric unseen species model with Euler transformation was used to estimate lower-bound total TCR beta diversity. TCRdb applied fastp at Q25 and MiXCR to the public reads, then kept only in-frame beta chains. Identical CDR3 proteins give one entry, which carries the most common genes and DNA. These V and J calls rely on TCRdb rather than the paper's analysis. The sample data list hundreds of thousands of distinct CDR3 sequences, and under 35% of these were observed just once. Roughly 17% of the sample is held by the ten biggest clonotypes.

The data were taken from a study of blood T cells in healthy people across ages (dated by TCRdb to the mid-2010s). Broadly, across the study: Template switching captured roughly one uniquely barcoded TCR beta cDNA molecule per two T cells in model experiments. Using deep sequencing normalized with unique cDNA molecular identifiers, the study measured how TCR beta repertoire diversity changes with age. The donors were divided into four age groups: young (average around 16 years), middle-aged (over 35), aged (roughly 60) and long-lived (around 80). Donors of different ages were randomly distributed across sequencing lanes to avoid experimental bias. Using the same blood draw, the study looked at two additional independent replicas of 1 million unique cDNA reads for two donors, one aged 18 to 30 and the other aged 80 or older.

Beyond this particular receptor, the publication reports: Estimates of total diversity based on one million sequenced T cells were considered lower bounds and underestimates. Compared with the aged group, more naive CD4+ T cells, fewer expanded clones and increased TCR diversity were shown by the long-lived group, suggesting age selection. There was a strong correlation between observed TCR beta diversity and the percentage of naive T cells measured by flow cytometry. Bulk unsorted PBMC profiling prevented conclusive comparison of naive and antigen-experienced compartments. The CMV infection status of donors was not known, potentially confounding age-related changes in expanded clonotypes. Observed TCR beta diversity per million T cells fell roughly linearly with age, and a significant reduction was already apparent by age around 40.

Between the V and J ends, shortened by 4 bases and 4 bases respectively, the junction contains 16 bases. The germline V gene (reference sequence) specifies LNHDA as CDR1 and SQIVND as CDR2. From the cysteine up to the phenylalanine, the CDR3 has a length of 15 residues. Only the CDR3 part of the read is kept: 45 bases, read in frame from the first base. Sequencing was done on a sample of blood. This receptor was taken from a woman over 75 in good health. This chain is built from TRBV19 and TRBJ1-2; no D segment can be confidently identified. The CDR3 corresponds to CASSTLIPLLYGYTF. The nucleotide sequence is TGTGCCAGTAGTACCCTAATTCCACTACTCTATGGCTACACCTTC.